This T cell receptor beta chain stems from a study of identical twins. Regarding the study as a whole: Out-of-frame TCR alpha sharing in monozygotic twins exceeded recombination model predictions.

Via MiXCR, TCRdb re-called the 5' RACE reads, giving one row per CDR3 protein. Of some 730,000 distinct CDR3 sequences listed, approximately 18% are singletons. The CDR3 loop spans 13 amino acids. V was shortened by 11 bases and J by 5 bases, with 18 bases between the two germline ends. This clonotype came up a few times. What it binds is not known. The same sample was also studied in work on T cells expressing NK-cell markers.

The source is a woman aged 18-29 years in good health. The chain recombines TRBV12-3 or TRBV12-4 with TRBJ1-2, with no clear D. The sample consisted of PBMCs. The CDR3 is CAVLGRSKYGYTF. Written as DNA, the CDR3 is TGTGCCGTTCTTGGCAGGTCCAAATATGGCTACACCTTC.